This record concerns one T cell receptor beta chain sequence. This clone was detected once. This clone's antigen is unknown. Within one base of it there is no much larger clone, and no base qualities were kept. Other DNA sequences from this sample encode an identical CDR3 as well. A second Seattle source provided samples from volunteer blood donors who had recovered from COVID-19. Collaborating institutions collected whole blood in K2EDTA tubes following their own protocols. Collaborator samples were shipped for TCRbeta analysis as frozen whole blood, isolated PBMCs, or DNA extracted from either sample type. The germline V gene sets CDR1 to SGHRS and CDR2 to YFSETQ. From its cysteine to its phenylalanine, the CDR3 spans 15 amino acids. The sequence is cut down to CDR3 DNA, 45 bases in frame from base 1. V was cut back by 4 bases and J by 0 bases, leaving a gap of 11 bases between them. This sample stems from a study of blood T cell repertoires in COVID-19 (dated by TCRdb to between 2020 and 2021). General notes on the study: Samples covering the acute and convalescent phases of COVID-19 were provided by collaborators in the United States, Italy and Spain. The material from the prospective study consisted of cDNA or gDNA derived from T cells, B-cell-depleted T cells, or PBMCs. Subjects who had been exposed to COVID-19, were actively infected with it, or had recovered from it provided the deeply sampled blood TCRbeta repertoires that made up the dataset. The repertoires were made available in a free public database intended to serve as a resource for research on the immune response to SARS-CoV-2. Samples were obtained from the ongoing ImmuneRACE study (first 160 participants) and from 950 to 1,500 subjects provided by 6 global collaborators. Nearly every sample came with metadata listing a de-identified subject ID, COVID-19 status, age in years and sex. Where HLA class I and class II types were available, the types were taken from metadata supplied by the sample provider, not from assay-based typing.

General study outcomes and caveats: The quantity of clinical and demographic metadata differed by source and by participant and was supplied without curation.

The immunoSEQ Assay, a bias-controlled multiplex PCR, was used to amplify TCRbeta CDR3 regions from genomic DNA. Concerning the study's data processing: Nucleated cell counts per sample were estimated from amplification of reference gene primers within the assay. Sequence reads were collapsed and filtered to measure the absolute abundance of every unique TCRbeta CDR3 rearrangement. For each sample, productive Simpson clonality was calculated as the square root of Simpson's diversity index over productive rearrangements. TCRdb stores this immuneACCESS table with in-frame sequences only. Part of the clones is absent; in the studies checked, under half of the shortfall reflects unresolved V genes, and no reason is known for the rest. V, J and clone size are those of that table, while D and trimming were read from the DNA. The table for this sample lists around 320,000 clones; 88% of them were counted only once. Clones ranked in the top ten supply more than 6.5% of the sample.

The clonotype originates from a woman under 40 who had recovered from COVID-19. The specimen was peripheral blood. The V and J genes are TRBV5-1 and TRBJ2-1; the D gene cannot be named for sure. The DNA sequence is TGCGCCAGCAGCCTAGGTTCTAGCTCCTACAATGAGCAGTTCTTC. Protein translation: CASSLGSSSYNEQFF.